The 10 T cell receptor beta chains given below trace back to one sample, sequenced in a study of blood T cell repertoires in COVID-19. Data came from immunoSEQ multiplex PCR; TCRdb stores just in-frame clones and leaves some out. The sample has around 73,000 clones, 70% to 85% seen once. Material for sequencing was peripheral blood. Receptors originate from a woman aged 55-69 years with acute or convalescent COVID-19.

The CDR3 sequence is CSVARGGGNGYTF. The CDR3 DNA is TGCAGCGTTGCCCGGGGAGGGGGGAATGGCTACACCTTC. This rearrangement joins TRBV29-1 to TRBJ1-2; TRBD1 might be the D (6 bases). V lost 4 bases and J lost 6, with 15 bases in between. The CDR3 has 13 residues. Germline V CDR1 and CDR2: SQVTM, ANQGSEA.

The V gene is TRBV19, the J gene TRBJ2-3, with 10 bases identical to TRBD2. The V segment lost 4 bases and the J segment 10 bases; nucleotides outside the gene matches: 17. CDR1 is LNHDA, CDR2 SQIVND, per germline (reference sequence). This CDR3 spans 17 amino acids. The CDR3 DNA is TGTGCCAGTAGTACCCGGAATCTAGCGGGAGAGACCTATCCGCAGTATTTT. It specifies CASSTRNLAGETYPQYF.

The CDR3 region has the DNA TGTGCCAGCAGTTACAGGGTGAACACTGAAGCTTTCTTT. This encodes CASSYRVNTEAFF. The chain joins TRBV27 to TRBJ1-1, with D maybe TRBD1 (6 bases). Looked up from germline, CDR1 is MNHEY and CDR2 is SMNVEV (reference sequence). Trimming took off 4 bases at V and 0 bases at J, with 6 bases between the two ends. The CDR3 is 13 residues long.

This clone was counted once. The CDR3 here is CASSQGTSGPTGELFF. The CDR3 region has the DNA TGTGCCAGCAGCCAAGGGACTAGCGGACCGACCGGGGAGCTGTTTTTT. The rearrangement joins TRBV14 to TRBJ2-2; 10 bases fit TRBD2. With V trimmed by 1 base and J by 5 bases, 4 bases remained unmatched. Germline CDR1 is SGHDN and CDR2 is FVKESK. The CDR3 has 16 residues.

This clone was seen only a few times. This rearrangement joins TRBV6-2 or TRBV6-3 to TRBJ2-1, with D unclear. Germline values: CDR1 MNHEY, CDR2 SVGEGT. With 2 bases removed from V and 6 bases from J, the gap between germline ends came to 8 bases. This CDR3 comprises 13 residues. The CDR3 nucleotides are TGTGCCAGCAGTTACGGGCCGACCAATGAGCAGTTCTTC. Translated, it gives CASSYGPTNEQFF.

This clone is a singleton in its sample. This chain connects TRBV9 to TRBJ2-2; 7 bases map to TRBD1. From germline, CDR1 is SGDLS and CDR2 YYNGEE. V lost 6 bases to trimming and J lost 0 bases; unmatched junction nucleotides: 5. The CDR3 has 15 amino acids. CDR3 nucleotide sequence: TGTGCCAGCACCGTCGGACAGGCGAACACCGGGGAGCTGTTTTTT. Translated, it gives CASTVGQANTGELFF.

This clone showed up just a few times. This rearrangement joins TRBV6-5 to TRBJ2-7, with 7 bases lining up with TRBD2. The CDR3 length is 16 residues. With 2 bases clipped from V and 0 bases from J, the junction kept 7 bases outside the gene matches. Germline V lookup: CDR1 MNHEY, CDR2 SVGAGI. CDR3 residues: CASSYRPSGSSYEQYF. CDR3 DNA: TGTGCCAGCAGTTACCGCCCTAGCGGTAGCTCCTACGAGCAGTACTTC.

The chain combines TRBV28 with TRBJ2-1; 8 bases fit TRBD1. The V segment lost 8 bases and the J segment 3 bases; nucleotides outside the gene matches: 9. The germline gives CDR1 MDHEN, CDR2 SYDVKM. The CDR3 loop spans 15 amino acids. CDR3 coding DNA: TGTGCCAGCCGCCCGGGACAGGCTAACTACAATGAGCAGTTCTTC. This gives the protein CASRPGQANYNEQFF. Full variable domain (remainder filled in from reference TRBV28 and TRBJ2-1): DVKVTQSSRYLVKRTGEKVFLECVQDMDHENMFWYRQDPGLGLRLIYFSYDVKMKEKGDIPEGYSVSREKKERFSLILESASTNQTSMYLCASRPGQANYNEQFFGPGTRLTVL.

The chain links TRBV4-1 to TRBJ1-3; no clear D gene. V dropped 2 bases and J dropped 2 bases, with 4 bases sitting between them. The V gene's germline CDR1 is MGHRA and CDR2 YSYEKL. The CDR3 length is 13 residues. The CDR3 DNA follows: TGCGCCAGCAGCCAACTAACTGGAAACACCATATATTTT. Translated, it gives CASSQLTGNTIYF.

This clone was observed once. The gene calls are TRBV5-8 and TRBJ2-3; D not resolved. Germline V gives CDR1 SGHTS, CDR2 YDEGEE. The length of the CDR3 is 15 residues. V lost 0 bases, J lost 5 bases, and 13 bases lay in between. The CDR3 nucleotides are TGTGCCAGCAGCTTGGGACAATCCTATGGAGATACGCAGTATTTT. Translated, it gives CASSLGQSYGDTQYF.